This T cell receptor (beta chain) comes out of a study of control samples from healthy donors and cancer patients. Assay: immunoSEQ multiplex PCR; the TCRdb copy retains only in-frame clones and omits some. This sample has some 140,000 clones, with around 95% found just once. Germline V lookup: CDR1 SGHRS, CDR2 YFSETQ. The junction had 3 bases not matched to a gene; V was cut back by 1 base and J by 7 bases. The CDR3 extends over 14 amino acids. The chain uses TRBV5-1 and TRBJ2-1, with 9 nucleotides matching TRBD1. This receptor was obtained from a man aged 40-50 years in good health. Material: blood. This CDR3 reads CASSLLGQGNEQFF. Here the CDR3 DNA reads TGCGCCAGCAGCTTGTTGGGACAGGGAAATGAGCAGTTCTTC.